These 22 T cell receptor beta chains share one sample of origin, sequenced in a study of identical twins. MiXCR, run by TCRdb on the 5' RACE reads, gives a single entry per CDR3 protein. The data show 350,000 to 400,000 distinct CDR3 sequences, with approximately 9.1% seen just once and roughly 8.9% held by the top ten. Sequencing used naive T cells sorted from blood. These receptors all come from a woman in her 50s in good health.

The CDR3 here is CSLGGGTDTQYF. The CDR3 coding sequence is TGCAGCCTAGGGGGGGGTACAGATACGCAGTATTTT. The chain recombines TRBV29-1 with TRBJ2-3; a weak D match, TRBD2 (7 bases). The V and J ends lost 8 bases and 3 bases respectively, with 12 bases between them. The CDR3 runs 12 residues. Per germline, CDR1 SQVTM and CDR2 ANQGSEA.

The gene calls are TRBV9 and TRBJ2-1, with TRBD1 matching 9 bases. After removal of 2 bases from V and 6 bases from J, the junction contained 6 bases not matched to a gene. CDR3 length equals 15 residues. The germline V gene encodes CDR1 SGDLS and CDR2 YYNGEE. The CDR3 reads CASSVVWTGVNEQFF. The CDR3 DNA reads as TGTGCCAGCAGCGTGGTTTGGACAGGGGTCAATGAGCAGTTCTTC. Filled out from reference TRBV9 and TRBJ2-1, the complete variable domain reads DSGVTQTPKHLITATGQRVTLRCSPRSGDLSVYWYQQSLDQGLQFLIQYYNGEERAKGNILERFSAQQFPDLHSELNLSSLELGDSALYFCASSVVWTGVNEQFFGPGTRLTVL.

This clonotype was counted many times. The rearrangement joins TRBV20-1 to TRBJ2-3; no reliable D call. Germline CDR1 is DFQATT and CDR2 is SNEGSKA (reference sequence). Trimming pared 0 bases from V and 0 bases from J, leaving 13 bases between. The CDR3 runs to 16 residues. The CDR3 here is CSARDYGELSTDTQYF. DNA of the CDR3: TGCAGTGCTAGAGATTATGGGGAACTCAGCACAGATACGCAGTATTTT.

This clonotype appeared a few times. The chain combines TRBV18 with TRBJ2-1; D is perhaps TRBD2 (6 bases). CDR3 size: 14 residues. The germline V gene has CDR1 KGHSH and CDR2 LQKENI. Trimming took 3 bases from V and 6 from J, leaving 12 bases between them. This CDR3 is CASSPSGASNEQFF. The CDR3 DNA reads TGTGCCAGCTCACCTAGCGGCGCCTCCAATGAGCAGTTCTTC.

This clonotype has only a few counts. The chain uses TRBV27 and TRBJ2-5, with 8 nucleotides matching TRBD1. This CDR3 is built from 16 residues. V trimming: 3 bases; J trimming: 5 bases; junction bases outside the gene matches: 11. Germline values: CDR1 MNHEY, CDR2 SMNVEV (reference sequence). DNA for the CDR3: TGTGCCAGCAGTTTTGGGGCAGGGGGCGAATTGGAGACCCAGTACTTC. This gives the protein CASSFGAGGELETQYF.

There are many counts of this clonotype. The gene calls are TRBV5-1 and TRBJ1-5, with 9 positions matching TRBD1. The CDR3 contains 14 residues. Germline CDR1 is SGHRS and CDR2 is YFSETQ. Germline trimming cut 4 bases from V and 4 bases from J; bases unmatched to any gene: 3. CDR3 protein: CASSPGQGNQPQHF. CDR3 nucleotides: TGCGCCAGCAGCCCGGGACAGGGTAATCAGCCCCAGCATTTT.

The sample holds a few counts of this clonotype. This chain joins TRBV25-1 and TRBJ2-3; D tentatively reads TRBD1 or TRBD2 (6 bases each). The germline gives CDR1 MGHDK, CDR2 SYGVNS. The CDR3 runs 18 residues. V lost 3 bases and J lost 0, with 19 bases in between. In DNA, the CDR3 is TGTGCCAGCAGTGATTGGGGGCGGCGTCGGGGGAGCACAGATACGCAGTATTTT. Translated: CASSDWGRRRGSTDTQYF.

The sample holds a few counts of this clonotype. The genes are TRBV7-6 and TRBJ2-1; TRBD2 aligns across 11 bases. The germline gives CDR1 SGHVS, CDR2 FNYEAQ. This CDR3 comprises 16 residues. The V gene end was trimmed by 5 bases and the J gene end by 6 bases; junction bases not matched to a gene: 9. CDR3 protein: CASSGTSGLGANEQFF. CDR3 coding DNA: TGTGCCAGCAGCGGGACTAGCGGCCTGGGGGCCAATGAGCAGTTCTTC.

This clonotype was observed a few times. The rearrangement uses TRBV20-1 and TRBJ2-7, with a possible D match to TRBD2 (7 bases). From germline, CDR1 is DFQATT and CDR2 SNEGSKA (reference sequence). V shed 2 bases and J shed 5 bases, with 25 bases lying between them. The CDR3 covers 17 residues. This chain's CDR3 is CSARSRRGRAAKHEQYF. In DNA, the CDR3 is TGCAGTGCTAGATCCAGGAGGGGGAGGGCCGCGAAGCACGAGCAGTACTTC.

In nucleotides, the CDR3 is TGTGCCAGCAGTTTTGATCCCAGGTGGGGCTACACCTTC. Translating it yields CASSFDPRWGYTF. V is TRBV12-3 or TRBV12-4 and J is TRBJ1-2; no definite D call. This CDR3 has 13 amino acids. V gave up 3 bases and J gave up 8 bases, with 13 bases separating them.

Only a few counts were recorded for this clonotype. The CDR3 region is CASSFLGQGNSEAFF. CDR3 DNA: TGTGCCAGCAGCTTTTTGGGCCAGGGTAATTCTGAAGCTTTCTTT. This chain uses TRBV11-3 with TRBJ1-1; perhaps TRBD1 as D (5 bases). There are 15 residues in the CDR3. Germline loops: CDR1 SGHNT, CDR2 YENEEA. V was trimmed by 3 bases and J by 6 bases, leaving 17 bases between them.

This clonotype has more than one count but fewer than ten. The V and J genes are TRBV18 and TRBJ2-7, with TRBD1 matching over 7 bases. The CDR3 contains 14 residues. The ends lost 3 bases at V and 2 bases at J; junction bases unmatched: 4. Germline V gene sequence: CDR1 KGHSH, CDR2 LQKENI. The DNA of the CDR3 is TGTGCCAGCTCACCTTGGGACAGCACCTACGAGCAGTACTTC. Translating gives CASSPWDSTYEQYF.

This clonotype was observed a few times. In DNA, the CDR3 is TGTGCCAGCAGACCCGGGGCTAGCGCAACCTACGAGCAGTACTTC. This encodes CASRPGASATYEQYF. The chain recombines TRBV7-8 with TRBJ2-7; possible D gene TRBD2, 6 bases. The CDR3 covers 15 residues. The germline V and J ends were trimmed by 6 bases and 2 bases, with 17 bases remaining between them. Germline CDR1 SGHVS, CDR2 FQNEAQ. Based on the CDR3 plus reference TRBV7-8 and TRBJ2-7, the full variable domain is GAGVSQSPRYKVAKRGQDVALRCDPISGHVSLFWYQQALGQGPEFLTYFQNEAQLDKSGLPSDRFFAERPEGSVSTLKIQRTQQEDSAVYLCASRPGASATYEQYFGPGTRLTVT.

The CDR3 loop is CASSVEDPNQPQHF. The CDR3 nucleotides are TGTGCCAGCAGTGTGGAGGATCCGAATCAGCCCCAGCATTTT. The chain is built from TRBV25-1 and TRBJ1-5; no reliable D call. V was clipped by 4 bases and J by 4 bases, with 11 bases between them. The CDR3 is 14 amino acids. Germline values: CDR1 MGHDK, CDR2 SYGVNS. Complete variable domain (other parts from reference TRBV25-1 and TRBJ1-5): EADIYQTPRYLVIGTGKKITLECSQTMGHDKMYWYQQDPGMELHLIHYSYGVNSTEKGDLSSESTVSRIRTEHFPLTLESARPSHTSQYLCASSVEDPNQPQHFGDGTRLSIL.

The J gene is TRBJ2-5, the V gene TRBV6-4; 13 bases are shared with TRBD2. The CDR3 runs to 14 residues. The germline V gene encodes CDR1 MRHNA and CDR2 SNTAGT. J was trimmed by 5 bases and V by 8 bases; bases with no gene match: 5. The CDR3: CASRTSGSSETQYF. The CDR3 DNA follows: TGTGCCAGCCGGACTAGCGGGAGTTCGGAGACCCAGTACTTC.

This clonotype was recorded a few times. The chain has TRBV25-1 and TRBJ1-4; no firm D call. With 8 bases removed from V and 10 bases from J, the gap between germline ends came to 17 bases. The CDR3 covers 13 residues. Germline V gene data show CDR1 as MGHDK and CDR2 as SYGVNS. The CDR3: CASEKETIGKLFF. In DNA, the CDR3 is TGTGCCAGCGAGAAAGAGACAATTGGAAAACTGTTTTTT.

V and J are TRBV7-3 and TRBJ2-1; 11 bases map to TRBD2. The CDR3 is 16 amino acids. The V and J ends lost 1 base and 7 bases, in that order; junction bases with no gene match: 6. Germline V gene lookup returns CDR1 SGHTA and CDR2 FQGTGA. CDR3 DNA sequence: TGTGCCAGCAGCTTAATCTTAGCGGGAGGGTTTAATGAGCAGTTCTTC. It is translated as CASSLILAGGFNEQFF. The complete variable domain, with remaining parts taken from reference TRBV7-3 and TRBJ2-1, reads GAGVSQTPSNKVTEKGKYVELRCDPISGHTALYWYRQSLGQGPEFLIYFQGTGAADDSGLPNDRFFAVRPEGSVSTLKIQRTERGDSAVYLCASSLILAGGFNEQFFGPGTRLTVL.

The gene calls are TRBV6-5 and TRBJ1-2; weak D call: TRBD1 (5 bases). CDR1 and CDR2 (germline): MNHEY, SVGAGI. V dropped 5 bases and J dropped 7 bases, with 14 bases sitting between them. This CDR3 comprises 13 residues. The chain's CDR3 is CASSLQGLGGYTF. In DNA, the CDR3 is TGTGCCAGCAGTCTCCAGGGTTTAGGTGGCTACACCTTC.

This chain links TRBV10-2 with TRBJ2-1, with D maybe TRBD2 (6 bases). CDR1 and CDR2 from the germline V gene are WSHSY and SAAADI. This CDR3 is built from 14 residues. The V end lost 3 bases, the J end lost 6 bases, and 12 bases lay between the germline ends. The CDR3 protein is CASSEGGPGNEQFF. In nucleotides, the CDR3 is TGCGCCAGCAGTGAAGGAGGGCCGGGCAATGAGCAGTTCTTC.

This chain connects TRBV10-3 to TRBJ1-2; 8 bases map to TRBD1. This CDR3 has 16 amino acids. Germline loops: CDR1 ENHRY, CDR2 SYGVKD. Losses at the gene ends were 7 bases for V and 4 bases for J; bases not matched to a gene: 14. The CDR3 loop reads CAITDGLTGGTYGYTF. For the CDR3, the DNA is TGTGCCATCACCGACGGGTTAACAGGGGGGACCTATGGCTACACCTTC.

In its sample, this clonotype was seen many times. The rearrangement links TRBV7-9 to TRBJ2-1, with 7 bases matching TRBD1. Unmatched junction bases numbered 12, after V lost 6 bases and J lost 1 base. There are 17 residues in the CDR3. CDR1 and CDR2 (germline): SEHNR, FQNEAQ (reference sequence). The CDR3 region has the DNA TGTGCCAGCAGAAAATCAGGGGGTGAGCGGTCCTACAATGAGCAGTTCTTC. It translates to CASRKSGGERSYNEQFF.

This clonotype was observed a few times. This chain uses TRBV29-1 with TRBJ1-2; no clear D gene. The V end was cut by 6 bases, the J end by 8 bases, with 16 bases between. The CDR3 loop spans 12 amino acids. Germline-derived CDR1 and CDR2 are SQVTM and ANQGSEA. For the CDR3, the DNA is TGCAGCGTGACACGGACTGCCAGGGGCTACACCTTC. As protein: CSVTRTARGYTF.